The clone carrying this TCR beta chain was counted a few times. Its cognate antigen is unknown. TCRdb reprocessed the 5' RACE reads with MiXCR, giving one entry per CDR3 protein. The table includes tens of thousands of distinct CDR3 sequences, 26% detected once. The study, taken as a whole, reports: Tumor-infiltrating Treg TCR alpha and beta sequences overlapped most with tumor naive CD4+ T cells, then blood naive. Tumor memory CD4+ T cell TCR gene usage was found to cluster with blood and lymph node memory CD4+ cells and with lymph node naive CD4+ cells.

The sorted Tregs were CD4+CD25+CD127-/low cells. This CDR3 has 17 amino acids. The V gene's germline CDR1 is MGHRA and CDR2 YSYEKL. Between the trimmed V and J ends, which lost 6 bases and 2 bases, there was a span of 22 bases. Sequenced: tumor-infiltrating Tregs sorted from the breast tumor. The TCR comes from a female donor with breast cancer. V usage is TRBV4-1 and J usage is TRBJ1-1, with D unclear. The CDR3 region has the DNA TGCGCCAGCAGGGACGTTTTAGAAAGGGTTCCCAACACTGAAGCTTTCTTT. It yields the protein CASRDVLERVPNTEAFF.